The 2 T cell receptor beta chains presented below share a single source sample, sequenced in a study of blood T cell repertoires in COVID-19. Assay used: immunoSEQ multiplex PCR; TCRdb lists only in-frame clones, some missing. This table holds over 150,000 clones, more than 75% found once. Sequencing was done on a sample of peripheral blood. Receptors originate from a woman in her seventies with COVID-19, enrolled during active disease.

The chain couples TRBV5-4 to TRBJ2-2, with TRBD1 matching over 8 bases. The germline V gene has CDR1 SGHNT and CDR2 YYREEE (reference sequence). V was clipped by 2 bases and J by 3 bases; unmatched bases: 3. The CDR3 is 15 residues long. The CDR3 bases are TGTGCCAGCAGCTTCAGGGGGCGGGACACCGGGGAGCTGTTTTTT. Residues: CASSFRGRDTGELFF.

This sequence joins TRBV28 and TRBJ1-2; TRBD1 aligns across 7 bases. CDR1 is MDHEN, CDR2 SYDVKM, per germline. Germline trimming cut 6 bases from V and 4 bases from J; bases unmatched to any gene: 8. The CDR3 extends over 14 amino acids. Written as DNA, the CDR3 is TGTGCCAGCAGACCGTTCGACAGGGTCTATGGCTACACCTTC. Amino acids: CASRPFDRVYGYTF.